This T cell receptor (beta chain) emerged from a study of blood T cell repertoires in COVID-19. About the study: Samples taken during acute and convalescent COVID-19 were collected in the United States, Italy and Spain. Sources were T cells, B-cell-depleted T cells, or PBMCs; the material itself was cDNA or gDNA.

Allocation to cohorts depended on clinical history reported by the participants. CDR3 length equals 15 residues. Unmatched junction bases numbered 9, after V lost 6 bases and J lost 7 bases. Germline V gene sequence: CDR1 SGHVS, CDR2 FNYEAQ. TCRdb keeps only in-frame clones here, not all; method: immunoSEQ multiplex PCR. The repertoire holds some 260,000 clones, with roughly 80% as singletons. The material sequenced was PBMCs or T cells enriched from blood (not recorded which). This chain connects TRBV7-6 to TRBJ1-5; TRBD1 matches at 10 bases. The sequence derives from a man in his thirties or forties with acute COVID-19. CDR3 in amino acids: CASSMTGTGEQPQHF. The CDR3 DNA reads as TGTGCCAGCAGTATGACCGGGACAGGGGAGCAGCCCCAGCATTTT.